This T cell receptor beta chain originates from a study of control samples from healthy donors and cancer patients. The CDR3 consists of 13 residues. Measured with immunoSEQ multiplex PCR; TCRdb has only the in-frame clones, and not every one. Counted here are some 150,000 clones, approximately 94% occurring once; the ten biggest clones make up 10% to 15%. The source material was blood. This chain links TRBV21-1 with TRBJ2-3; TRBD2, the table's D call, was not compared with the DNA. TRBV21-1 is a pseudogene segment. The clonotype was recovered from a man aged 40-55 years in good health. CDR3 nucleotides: TGTGCCAGCAGCCCCCGGGTTGTCGATACGCAGTATTTT. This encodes CASSPRVVDTQYF.